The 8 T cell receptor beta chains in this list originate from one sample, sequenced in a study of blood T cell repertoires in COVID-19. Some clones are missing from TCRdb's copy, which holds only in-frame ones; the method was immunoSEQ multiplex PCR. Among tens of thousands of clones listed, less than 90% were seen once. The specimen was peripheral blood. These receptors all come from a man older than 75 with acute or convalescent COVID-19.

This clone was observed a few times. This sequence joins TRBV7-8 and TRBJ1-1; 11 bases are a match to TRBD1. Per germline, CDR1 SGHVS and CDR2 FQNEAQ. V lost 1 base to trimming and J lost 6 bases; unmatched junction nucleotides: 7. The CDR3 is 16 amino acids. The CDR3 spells CASSLGRTGGGPEAFF. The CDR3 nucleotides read TGTGCCAGCAGCTTAGGACGGACAGGGGGCGGCCCTGAAGCTTTCTTT.

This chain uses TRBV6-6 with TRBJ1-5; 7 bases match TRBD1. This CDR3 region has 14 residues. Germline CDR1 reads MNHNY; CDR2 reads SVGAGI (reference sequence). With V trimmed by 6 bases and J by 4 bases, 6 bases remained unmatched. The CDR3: CASRSQDRNQPQHF. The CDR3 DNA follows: TGTGCCAGCAGAAGTCAGGACAGGAATCAGCCCCAGCATTTT.

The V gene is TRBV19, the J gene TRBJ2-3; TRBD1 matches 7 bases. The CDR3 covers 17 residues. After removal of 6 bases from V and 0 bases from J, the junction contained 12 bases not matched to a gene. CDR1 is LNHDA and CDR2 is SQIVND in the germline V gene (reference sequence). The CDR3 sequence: CASSRGRQGSSTDTQYF. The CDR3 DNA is TGTGCCAGTAGCCGTGGAAGACAGGGTTCTAGCACAGATACGCAGTATTTT. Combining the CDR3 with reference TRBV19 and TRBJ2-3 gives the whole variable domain DGGITQSPKYLFRKEGQNVTLSCEQNLNHDAMYWYRQDPGQGLRLIYYSQIVNDFQKGDIAEGYSVSREKKESFPLTVTSAQKNPTAFYLCASSRGRQGSSTDTQYFGPGTRLTVL.

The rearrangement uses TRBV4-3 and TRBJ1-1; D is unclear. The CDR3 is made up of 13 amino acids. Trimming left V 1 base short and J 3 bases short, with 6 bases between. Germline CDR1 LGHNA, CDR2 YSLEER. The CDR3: CASSQVRDTEAFF. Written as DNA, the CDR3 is TGCGCCAGCAGCCAAGTTCGGGACACTGAAGCTTTCTTT.

CDR3 in amino acids: CASSLSGGSYEQYF. The DNA of the CDR3 is TGTGCCAGTAGCCTCTCAGGGGGCTCCTACGAGCAGTACTTC. The gene calls are TRBV19 and TRBJ2-7; TRBD1 agrees at 7 bases. J was trimmed by 0 bases and V by 6 bases; bases with no gene match: 5. CDR1 and CDR2 from the germline V gene are LNHDA and SQIVND (reference sequence). The CDR3 spans 14 residues. The variable domain in full, completed from reference TRBV19 and TRBJ2-7, reads DGGITQSPKYLFRKEGQNVTLSCEQNLNHDAMYWYRQDPGQGLRLIYYSQIVNDFQKGDIAEGYSVSREKKESFPLTVTSAQKNPTAFYLCASSLSGGSYEQYFGPGTRLTVT.

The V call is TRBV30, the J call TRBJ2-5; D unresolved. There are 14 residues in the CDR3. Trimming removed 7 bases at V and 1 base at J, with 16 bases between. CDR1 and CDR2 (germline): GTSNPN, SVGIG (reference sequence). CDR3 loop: CAYTYGGFQETQYF. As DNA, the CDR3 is TGTGCCTATACCTATGGCGGATTCCAAGAGACCCAGTACTTC. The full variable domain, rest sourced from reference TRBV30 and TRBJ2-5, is SQTIHQWPATLVQPVGSPLSLECTVEGTSNPNLYWYRQAAGRGLQLLFYSVGIGQISSEVPQNLSASRPQDRQFILSSKKLLLSDSGFYLCAYTYGGFQETQYFGPGTRLLVL.

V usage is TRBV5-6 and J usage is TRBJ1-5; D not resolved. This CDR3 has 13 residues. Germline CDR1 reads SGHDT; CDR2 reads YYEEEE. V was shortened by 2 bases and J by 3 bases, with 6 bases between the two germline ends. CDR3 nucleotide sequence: TGTGCCAGCAGCTTATCAGTCAATCAGCCCCAGCATTTT. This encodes CASSLSVNQPQHF. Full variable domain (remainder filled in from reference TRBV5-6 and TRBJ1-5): DAGVTQSPTHLIKTRGQQVTLRCSPKSGHDTVSWYQQALGQGPQFIFQYYEEEERQRGNFPDRFSGHQFPNYSSELNVNALLLGDSALYLCASSLSVNQPQHFGDGTRLSIL.

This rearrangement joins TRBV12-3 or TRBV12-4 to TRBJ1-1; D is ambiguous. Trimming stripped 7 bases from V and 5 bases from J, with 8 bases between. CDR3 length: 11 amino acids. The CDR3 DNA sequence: TGTGCCAGCAACCCGCGGACTGAAGCTTTCTTT. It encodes CASNPRTEAFF.